The present TCR beta chain was sequenced within a study of T cells in tuberculosis. In the study overall: This South African cohort compared adolescents with or without latent tuberculosis against adults with active tuberculosis. General study points: The TCR-beta difference was not significant; alpha differences partly reflected length. Smaller distances to GMM-specific TCRs suggested their expansion in active tuberculosis.

The assay was immunoSEQ multiplex PCR, and TCRdb's table has in-frame clones only and misses some. The table lists fewer than 40,000 clones, roughly 95% of them singletons. The germline V gene has CDR1 MNHEY and CDR2 SMNVEV (reference sequence). This CDR3 is built from 15 residues. V shed 3 bases and J 5 bases; nucleotides not matched to a gene: 10. Remarks on this clone: Its cognate antigen is unknown.

Unsorted cryopreserved PBMC were sequenced, averaging roughly 100,000 T cells per clinical donor. Material: PBMCs. The chain couples TRBV27 to TRBJ2-7; TRBD2 matches 7 bases. This TCR derives from a donor aged 10 to 29 with latent tuberculosis or without tuberculosis infection. The CDR3 DNA is TGTGCCAGCAGTTTGCTGGGCGGGAGTCCCCACGAGCAGTACTTC. Protein: CASSLLGGSPHEQYF.